What follows are 5 T cell receptor beta chains derived from one specimen sequenced in a study of T-cell memory formation after mild COVID-19. TCRdb recomputed calls from the 5' RACE reads with MiXCR, one row per CDR3 protein. The sample holds approximately 250,000 distinct CDR3 sequences, around 15% seen once. Sequenced sample: PBMCs or a T cell subset sorted from them (not recorded which). The receptors were sampled from a young man who had mild COVID-19 (a few samples of this study predate the infection). Cell type and time point are not known.

Many counts were recorded for this clonotype. As DNA, the CDR3 is TGTGCCAGCAGTGAACAGGGGATTCGAGCTTTCTTT. Translated: CASSEQGIRAFF. The chain links TRBV28 to TRBJ1-1; 7 bases agree with TRBD1. Germline trimming cut 5 bases from V and 10 bases from J; bases unmatched to any gene: 7. Germline V gene lookup returns CDR1 MDHEN and CDR2 SYDVKM. This CDR3 contains 12 residues.

This clonotype was seen a few times. The J gene is TRBJ2-1, the V gene TRBV3-1; D possibly matches TRBD1 or TRBD2 (5 bases each). The CDR3 runs 13 residues. V gave up 0 bases and J gave up 7 bases, with 7 bases separating them. Germline V CDR1 and CDR2: LGHDT, YNNKEL (reference sequence). Here the CDR3 DNA reads TGTGCCAGCAGCCAAGAGGGGACGAATGAGCAGTTCTTC. Its translation: CASSQEGTNEQFF.

Concerning this clonotype itself: Just one base apart from a much larger clone, this may be a read error. The CDR3 carries no conserved terminal phenylalanine or tryptophan, so it likely arises from a read error. This chain joins TRBV10-3 and TRBJ2-5, with a possible D match to TRBD2 (6 bases). CDR1 is ENHRY, CDR2 SYGVKD, per germline. There are 13 residues in the CDR3. V was trimmed by 6 bases and J by 6 bases, leaving 14 bases between them. Here the CDR3 DNA reads TGTGCCATCAGGGGGCGGGACCACAAGACCCAGTACTTA. Translation gives CAIRGRDHKTQYL.

The chain employs TRBV7-9 and TRBJ1-1; D is uncertain. Germline V gene sequence: CDR1 SEHNR, CDR2 FQNEAQ (reference sequence). The germline V and J ends were trimmed by 6 bases and 3 bases, with 14 bases remaining between them. This CDR3 spans 14 amino acids. This chain's CDR3 is CASRGPRRDTEAFF. The CDR3 DNA reads as TGTGCCAGCAGAGGGCCCCGGAGGGACACTGAAGCTTTCTTT.

The table lists this clonotype with many counts. V usage is TRBV27 and J usage is TRBJ1-5; D not certain. There are 13 residues in the CDR3. Germline CDR1 is MNHEY and CDR2 is SMNVEV (reference sequence). V was clipped by 3 bases and J by 1 base, with 4 bases between them. The CDR3 loop reads CASSFKSNQPQHF. CDR3 DNA sequence: TGTGCCAGCAGTTTCAAGAGCAATCAGCCCCAGCATTTT.